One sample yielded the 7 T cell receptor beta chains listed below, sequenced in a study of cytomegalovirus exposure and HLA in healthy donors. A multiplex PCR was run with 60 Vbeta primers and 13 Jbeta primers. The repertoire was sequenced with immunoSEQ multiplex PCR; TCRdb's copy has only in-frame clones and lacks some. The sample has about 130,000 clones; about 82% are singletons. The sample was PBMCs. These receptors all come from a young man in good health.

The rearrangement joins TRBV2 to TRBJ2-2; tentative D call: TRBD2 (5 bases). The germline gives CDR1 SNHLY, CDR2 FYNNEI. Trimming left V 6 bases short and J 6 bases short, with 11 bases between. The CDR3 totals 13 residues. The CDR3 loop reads CASREGTAGELFF. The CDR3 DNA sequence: TGTGCCAGCAGAGAGGGCACCGCCGGGGAGCTGTTTTTT.

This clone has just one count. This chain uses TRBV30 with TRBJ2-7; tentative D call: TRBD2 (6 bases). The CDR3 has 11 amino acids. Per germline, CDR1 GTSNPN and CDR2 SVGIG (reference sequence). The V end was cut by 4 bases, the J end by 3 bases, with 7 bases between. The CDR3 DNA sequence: TGTGCCTGGACGCGGGGCTACGAGCAGTACTTC. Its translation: CAWTRGYEQYF.

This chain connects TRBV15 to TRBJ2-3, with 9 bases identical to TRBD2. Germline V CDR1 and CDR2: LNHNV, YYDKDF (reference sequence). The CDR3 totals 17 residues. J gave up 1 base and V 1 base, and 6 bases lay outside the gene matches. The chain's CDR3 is CATSRGGSSGGTDTQYF. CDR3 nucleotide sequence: TGTGCCACCAGCAGAGGGGGATCTAGCGGGGGCACAGATACGCAGTATTTT. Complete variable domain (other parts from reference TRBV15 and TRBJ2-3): DAMVIQNPRYQVTQFGKPVTLSCSQTLNHNVMYWYQQKSSQAPKLLFHYYDKDFNNEADTPDNFQSRRPNTSFCFLDIRSPGLGDTAMYLCATSRGGSSGGTDTQYFGPGTRLTVL.

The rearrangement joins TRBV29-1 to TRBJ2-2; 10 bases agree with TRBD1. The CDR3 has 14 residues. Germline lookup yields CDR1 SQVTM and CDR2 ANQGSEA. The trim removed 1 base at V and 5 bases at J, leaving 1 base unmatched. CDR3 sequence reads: CSVEGTGGTGELFF. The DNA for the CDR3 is TGCAGCGTTGAAGGGACAGGGGGTACCGGGGAGCTGTTTTTT.

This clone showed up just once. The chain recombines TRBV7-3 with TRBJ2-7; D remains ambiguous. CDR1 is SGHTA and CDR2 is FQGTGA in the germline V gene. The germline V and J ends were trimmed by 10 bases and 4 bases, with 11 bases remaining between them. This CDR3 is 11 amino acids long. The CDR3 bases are TGTGCCACCCCTCCCTTATACGAGCAGTACTTC. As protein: CATPPLYEQYF.

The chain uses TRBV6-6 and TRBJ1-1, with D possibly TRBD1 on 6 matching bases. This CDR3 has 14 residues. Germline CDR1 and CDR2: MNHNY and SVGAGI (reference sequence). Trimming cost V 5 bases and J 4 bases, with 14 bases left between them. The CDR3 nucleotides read TGTGCCAGCAGTGTACAGGGAGGGGGCACTGAAGCTTTCTTT. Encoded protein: CASSVQGGGTEAFF.

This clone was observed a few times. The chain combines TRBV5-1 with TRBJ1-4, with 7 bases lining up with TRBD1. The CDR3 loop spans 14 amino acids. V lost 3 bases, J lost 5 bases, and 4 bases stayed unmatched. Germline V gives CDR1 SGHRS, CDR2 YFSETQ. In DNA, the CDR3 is TGCGCCAGCAGCTCCGGACAGGCCAATGAAAAACTGTTTTTT. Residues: CASSSGQANEKLFF.